This T cell receptor beta chain was sequenced during a study of lymphopenia after photon versus proton radiotherapy. The study's findings and limits: In patients who died, overall survival fell as post-nadir TCR diversity dropped more. Post-nadir diversity loss with photons came from oligoclonal expansion, particularly CD8+ Temra cells. Survival link was tested only in deceased patients; proton benefit remains a possibility.

On this clone itself: Antigen specificity is unknown.

Clones were read by immunoSEQ multiplex PCR, and TCRdb kept only the in-frame ones, dropping some. Of 65,000 to 75,000 clones listed, around 86% are singletons. CDR3 length equals 13 residues. Germline loops: CDR1 SGHAT, CDR2 FQNNGV. Trimming took off 3 bases at V and 2 bases at J, with 7 bases between the two ends. V is TRBV11-2 and J is TRBJ2-5, with D tentatively TRBD2 (5 bases). The specimen comprised peripheral blood, sampled from a patient treated with proton-based radiotherapy. The receptor comes from a man older than 75 with esophageal cancer. The CDR3 loop is CASSFREQETQYF. In DNA, the CDR3 is TGTGCCAGCAGCTTTAGGGAGCAAGAGACCCAGTACTTC.